This T cell receptor beta chain was recovered during a study of T cell responses to AZD1222 COVID-19 vaccine. Method: immunoSEQ multiplex PCR; TCRdb's copy keeps in-frame clones and lacks some. This sample has around 120,000 clones, with 88% found just once. The sequence was collected from an adult in good health. This sample comprised peripheral blood, obtained on day 0 of MenACWY control vaccination.

In DNA form, the CDR3 reads TGTGCCAGCAGCTCGAGGAGCTCTGGAAACACCATATATTTT. This sequence encodes CASSSRSSGNTIYF. The chain combines TRBV7-9 with TRBJ1-3; no clear D gene. Trimming shortened V by 4 bases and J by 0 bases, and 7 bases separated the two germline ends. CDR3 size: 14 residues. CDR1 is SEHNR and CDR2 is FQNEAQ in the germline V gene (reference sequence).